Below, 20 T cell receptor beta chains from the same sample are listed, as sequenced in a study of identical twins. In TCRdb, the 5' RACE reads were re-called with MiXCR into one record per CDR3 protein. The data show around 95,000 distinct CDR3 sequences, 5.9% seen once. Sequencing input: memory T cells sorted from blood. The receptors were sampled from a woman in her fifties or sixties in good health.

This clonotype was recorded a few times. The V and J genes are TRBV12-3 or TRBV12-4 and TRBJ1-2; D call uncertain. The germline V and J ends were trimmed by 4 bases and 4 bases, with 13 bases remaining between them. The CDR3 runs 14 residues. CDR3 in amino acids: CASSSGRPPYGYTF. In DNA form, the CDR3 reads TGTGCCAGCAGTTCGGGCAGGCCCCCCTATGGCTACACCTTC.

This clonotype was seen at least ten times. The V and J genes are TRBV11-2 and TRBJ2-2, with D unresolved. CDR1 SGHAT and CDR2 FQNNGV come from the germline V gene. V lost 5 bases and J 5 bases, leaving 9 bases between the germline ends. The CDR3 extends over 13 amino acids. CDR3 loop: CASSPFGTGELFF. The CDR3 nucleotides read TGTGCCAGCAGCCCCTTCGGGACCGGGGAGCTGTTTTTT.

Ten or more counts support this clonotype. CDR3 region: CASSLGSSGETQYF. DNA of the CDR3: TGTGCCAGCAGCTTAGGCTCTAGCGGAGAGACCCAGTACTTC. This rearrangement joins TRBV11-2 to TRBJ2-5; 7 nucleotides match TRBD2. The CDR3 spans 14 residues. Germline CDR1 is SGHAT and CDR2 is FQNNGV. The trim removed 1 base at V and 4 bases at J, leaving 3 bases unmatched.

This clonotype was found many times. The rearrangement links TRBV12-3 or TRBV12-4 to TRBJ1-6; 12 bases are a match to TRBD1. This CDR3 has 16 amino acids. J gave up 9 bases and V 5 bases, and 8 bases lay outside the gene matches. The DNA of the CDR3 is TGTGCCAGCAGTCCGGGACAGGGGGCAGGCGGTTCACCCCTCCACTTT. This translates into CASSPGQGAGGSPLHF.

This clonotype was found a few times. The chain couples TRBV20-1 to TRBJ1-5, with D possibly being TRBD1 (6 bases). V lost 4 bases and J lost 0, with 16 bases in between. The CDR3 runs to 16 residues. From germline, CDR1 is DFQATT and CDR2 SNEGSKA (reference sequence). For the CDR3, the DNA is TGCAGTGCTACCTCCAGGGGAAGCTATAGCAATCAGCCCCAGCATTTT. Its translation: CSATSRGSYSNQPQHF.

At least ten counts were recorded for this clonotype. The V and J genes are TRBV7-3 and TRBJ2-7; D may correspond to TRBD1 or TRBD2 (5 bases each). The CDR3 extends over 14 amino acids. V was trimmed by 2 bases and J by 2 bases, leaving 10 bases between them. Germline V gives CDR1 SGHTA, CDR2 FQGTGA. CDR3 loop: CASSLFPGPYEQYF. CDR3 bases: TGTGCCAGCAGCTTATTTCCGGGGCCCTACGAGCAGTACTTC.

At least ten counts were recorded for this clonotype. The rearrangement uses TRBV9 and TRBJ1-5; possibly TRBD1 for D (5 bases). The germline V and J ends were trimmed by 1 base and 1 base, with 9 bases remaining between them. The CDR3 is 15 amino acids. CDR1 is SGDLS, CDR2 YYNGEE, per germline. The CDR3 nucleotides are TGTGCCAGCAGCGTATCATGGGGGAGCAATCAGCCCCAGCATTTT. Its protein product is CASSVSWGSNQPQHF.

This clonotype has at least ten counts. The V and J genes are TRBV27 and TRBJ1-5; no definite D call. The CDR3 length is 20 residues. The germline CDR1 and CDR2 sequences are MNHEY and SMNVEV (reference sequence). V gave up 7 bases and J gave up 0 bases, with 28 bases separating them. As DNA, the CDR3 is TGTGCCAGCACCAACTATCCATCCCCTAACAGACCTTATAGCAATCAGCCCCAGCATTTT. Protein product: CASTNYPSPNRPYSNQPQHF.

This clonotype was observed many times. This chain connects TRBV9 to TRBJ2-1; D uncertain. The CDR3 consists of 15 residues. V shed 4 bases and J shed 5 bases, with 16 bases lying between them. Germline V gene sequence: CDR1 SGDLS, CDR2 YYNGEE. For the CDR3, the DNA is TGTGCCAGCAGCTCCCGGTTGGCCCAGAACAATGAGCAGTTCTTC. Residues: CASSSRLAQNNEQFF.

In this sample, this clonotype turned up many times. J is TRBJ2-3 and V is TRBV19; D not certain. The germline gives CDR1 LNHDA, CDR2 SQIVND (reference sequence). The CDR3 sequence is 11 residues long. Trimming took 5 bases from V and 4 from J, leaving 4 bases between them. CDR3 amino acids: CASSASDTQYF. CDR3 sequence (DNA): TGTGCCAGTAGTGCATCAGATACGCAGTATTTT.

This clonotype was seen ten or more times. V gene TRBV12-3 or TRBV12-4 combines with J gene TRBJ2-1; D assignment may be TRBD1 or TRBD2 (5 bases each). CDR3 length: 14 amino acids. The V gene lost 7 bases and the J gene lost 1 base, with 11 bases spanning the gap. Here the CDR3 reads CASTRGGSYNEQFF. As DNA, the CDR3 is TGTGCCAGCACCCGTGGGGGTTCCTACAATGAGCAGTTCTTC.

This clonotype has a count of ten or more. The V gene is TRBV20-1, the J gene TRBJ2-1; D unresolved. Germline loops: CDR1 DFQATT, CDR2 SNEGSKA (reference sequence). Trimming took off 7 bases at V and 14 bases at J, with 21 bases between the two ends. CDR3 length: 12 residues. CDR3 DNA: TGCAGTGTCGACCAAATCGGCGGTATTAAGTTCTTC. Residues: CSVDQIGGIKFF.

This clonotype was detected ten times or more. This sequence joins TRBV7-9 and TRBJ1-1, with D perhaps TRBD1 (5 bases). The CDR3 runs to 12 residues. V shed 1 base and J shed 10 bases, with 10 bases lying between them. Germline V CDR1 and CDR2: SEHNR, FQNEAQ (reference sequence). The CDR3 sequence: CASSLETVAAFF. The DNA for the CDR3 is TGTGCCAGCAGCTTAGAGACAGTGGCAGCTTTCTTT.

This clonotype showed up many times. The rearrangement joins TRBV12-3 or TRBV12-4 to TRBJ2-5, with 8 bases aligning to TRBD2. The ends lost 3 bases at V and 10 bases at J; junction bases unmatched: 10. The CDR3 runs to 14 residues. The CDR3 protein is CASSFTGGTGSQYF. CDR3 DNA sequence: TGTGCCAGCAGTTTTACGGGAGGGACCGGGAGCCAGTACTTC.

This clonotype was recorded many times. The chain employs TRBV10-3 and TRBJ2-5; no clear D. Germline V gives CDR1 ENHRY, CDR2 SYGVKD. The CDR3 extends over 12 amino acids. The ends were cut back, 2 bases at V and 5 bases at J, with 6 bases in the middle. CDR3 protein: CAISERRETQYF. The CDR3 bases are TGTGCCATCAGTGAGAGACGGGAGACCCAGTACTTC.

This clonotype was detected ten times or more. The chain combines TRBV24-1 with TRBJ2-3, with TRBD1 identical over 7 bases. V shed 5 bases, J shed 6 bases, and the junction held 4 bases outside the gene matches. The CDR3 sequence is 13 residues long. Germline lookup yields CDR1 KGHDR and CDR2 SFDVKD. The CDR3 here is CATSGWTGDTQYF. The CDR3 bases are TGTGCCACCAGTGGCTGGACAGGCGATACGCAGTATTTT.

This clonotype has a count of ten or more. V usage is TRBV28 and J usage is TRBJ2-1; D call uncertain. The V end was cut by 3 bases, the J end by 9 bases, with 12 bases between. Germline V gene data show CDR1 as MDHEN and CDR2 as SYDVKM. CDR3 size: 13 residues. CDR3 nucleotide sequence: TGTGCCAGCAGTTTCCAGCCGAAGAGTGAGCAGTTCTTC. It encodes CASSFQPKSEQFF.

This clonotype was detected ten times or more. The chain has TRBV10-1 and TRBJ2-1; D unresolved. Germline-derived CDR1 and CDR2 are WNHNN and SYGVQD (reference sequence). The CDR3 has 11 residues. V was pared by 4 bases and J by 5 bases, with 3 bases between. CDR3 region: CASSGDNEQFF. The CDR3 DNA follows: TGCGCCAGCAGTGGGGACAATGAGCAGTTCTTC.

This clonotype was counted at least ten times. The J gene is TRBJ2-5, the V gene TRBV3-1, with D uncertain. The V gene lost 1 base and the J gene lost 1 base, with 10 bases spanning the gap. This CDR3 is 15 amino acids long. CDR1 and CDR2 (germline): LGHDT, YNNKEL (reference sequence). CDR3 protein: CASSQVVSSQETQYF. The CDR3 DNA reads TGTGCCAGCAGCCAAGTCGTTTCCTCCCAAGAGACCCAGTACTTC.

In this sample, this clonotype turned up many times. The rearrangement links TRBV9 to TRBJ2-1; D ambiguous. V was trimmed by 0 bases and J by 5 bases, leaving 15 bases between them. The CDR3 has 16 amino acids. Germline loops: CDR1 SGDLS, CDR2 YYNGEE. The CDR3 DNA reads TGTGCCAGCAGCGTAGGATCAGAACGGGTTAACAATGAGCAGTTCTTC. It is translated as CASSVGSERVNNEQFF.